This T cell receptor beta chain derives from a study of breast tumors, draining lymph nodes, adjacent tissues. Study-wide results and caveats: Most tumor T cells seemingly derive from lymph node, then expand in tumor. Luminal-like breast cancer showed significantly greater tumor-nontumor repertoire similarity than basal-like breast cancer did. Tumors had less TCR diversity than lymph nodes, more than nontumor tissue.

Germline V gene lookup returns CDR1 SQVTM and CDR2 ANQGSEA. The CDR3 has 13 residues. As concerns this clonotype: Its antigen is undetermined.

Breast cancer patients provided tissue from their axillary draining lymph nodes. TCRdb reprocessed the multiplex PCR reads via MiXCR and lists one record per CDR3 protein. This table holds approximately 150,000 distinct CDR3 sequences, 30% to 35% found once. The sequencing sample was made of axillary lymph node tissue. This TCR was recovered from a female donor with breast cancer. Some clones in this sample may be carry-over from other donors' samples. The genes are TRBV29-1 and TRBJ2-1; 11 nucleotides align to TRBD2. The end of the DNA is better explained by TRBJ2-7, so the J call may be wrong. CDR3 loop: CSVSSGGHNEQYF. CDR3 nucleotides: TGCAGCGTTTCTAGCGGGGGGCACAATGAGCAGTACTTC.